Listed below are T cell receptor beta chains from one sample, sequenced in a study of blood T cell repertoires in COVID-19. Libraries were prepared by immunoSEQ multiplex PCR; TCRdb keeps only in-frame clonotypes and omits some of them. The table lists roughly 88,000 clones, about nine tenths of them singletons. The sequenced sample consisted of peripheral blood. The receptor set was obtained from a woman aged 45-60 years in a cohort sampled during active COVID-19. The conserved cysteine and the conserved F or W are not part of the CDR3 here. A D gene is named only where the DNA matches it firmly. Expanded clones get a size class; other rows say once, few or many, or leave the size out.

18,TRBV10-3,TRBJ1-5,once,.,AISEAGGQVNHHSNQPQH
14,TRBV5-1,TRBJ2-1,.,TRBD2,ASSLEIAGPYNEQF
12,TRBV5-5,TRBJ2-7,.,TRBD1,ASSPRTGPYEQY
13,TRBV3-1/TRBV3-2,TRBJ1-2,few,TRBD1,ASSHRQGANYGYT
12,TRBV18,TRBJ1-4,.,TRBD1,ASSPDRADEKLF
13,TRBV4-2,TRBJ1-5,.,.,ASSQVGQYNQPQH
11,TRBV19,TRBJ2-3,.,.,ASRYSGTDTQY
14,TRBV6-1,TRBJ2-3,.,TRBD2,ASSDISGRSADTQY
11,TRBV5-1,TRBJ2-2,.,.,ASSSGNTGELF
10,TRBV10-3,TRBJ2-5,.,.,AISGEQETQY
12,TRBV7-9,TRBJ2-7,.,.,ASSLWQNPSEQY
15,TRBV28,TRBJ2-6,.,TRBD1,ASRGPGTGSGANVLT
13,TRBV3-1/TRBV3-2,TRBJ2-7,.,.,ASSQSVRSTYEQY
12,TRBV19,TRBJ2-6,.,.,ASSEGSGANVLT
11,TRBV5-1,TRBJ2-1,.,.,ASSRDWDNEQF
11,TRBV7-3,TRBJ2-1,.,.,ASSLSNHNEQF
11,TRBV10-3,TRBJ2-5,.,.,ATGGGNWETQY
13,TRBV2,TRBJ1-5,once,.,ASSVAGVGNQPQH
15,TRBV20-1,TRBJ2-6,.,TRBD1,SASSRDRASGANVLT
13,TRBV18,TRBJ1-2,.,TRBD1,ASSPRQGRWYGYT
11,TRBV30,TRBJ2-5,.,.,ATIPTSQETQY
12,TRBV11-2,TRBJ1-2,once,.,ASNLDRGTYGYT
10,TRBV7-9,TRBJ2-1,once,TRBD1,ASSPTGGGQF
14,TRBV5-6,TRBJ2-1,.,.,ASSLIGDNSYNEQF
18,TRBV19,TRBJ2-5,.,.,ASSIRGARTRRLAQETQY
11,TRBV19,TRBJ2-2,.,.,ASSIAQGGELF
12,TRBV6-5,TRBJ1-1,.,TRBD1,ASRPQGAPTEAF
12,TRBV7-8,TRBJ1-3,.,.,ASSSRGSGNTIY
10,TRBV30,TRBJ1-2,.,.,AWRPGNYGYT
10,TRBV7-9,TRBJ2-7,.,.,ASSLVGGGLY
13,TRBV6-5,TRBJ2-1,.,TRBD2,ASSHSGGLYNEQF
13,TRBV6-2/TRBV6-3,TRBJ2-7,few,TRBD2,ASSYLARGAYEQY
13,TRBV5-5,TRBJ1-5,.,.,ASSLRSGPNQPQH
13,TRBV28,TRBJ2-3,.,TRBD2,ASSSPAGDTDTQY
12,TRBV5-1,TRBJ2-5,.,TRBD2,ASSFRGGQETQY
13,TRBV9,TRBJ1-2,.,.,ASSPQAGPNYGYT
13,TRBV13,TRBJ1-2,.,TRBD1,ASSLVRTGVYGYT
18,TRBV9,TRBJ1-1,.,TRBD1,ASSSGRGQGLLWVNTEAF
12,TRBV5-6,TRBJ2-1,.,.,ASSLVDSLNEQF
12,TRBV7-9,TRBJ1-6,.,TRBD1,ASSRDRGNSPLH
11,TRBV7-2,TRBJ1-5,.,.,ASSFTGNQPQH
14,TRBV5-4,TRBJ1-2,.,TRBD1,ASSTGTVLNNHGYT
12,TRBV27,TRBJ2-5,.,.,ASGLGGGLETQY
10,TRBV19,TRBJ1-2,.,TRBD1,ASGQGRYGYT
15,TRBV27,TRBJ2-3,few,TRBD2,ASSYLRELLMVDTQY
13,TRBV6-1,TRBJ1-1,.,TRBD1,ASSEPTLDRGGAF
12,TRBV9,TRBJ1-2,.,.,ASSINQGNYGYT
12,TRBV27,TRBJ2-3,.,TRBD2,ASSPAGSLYTQY